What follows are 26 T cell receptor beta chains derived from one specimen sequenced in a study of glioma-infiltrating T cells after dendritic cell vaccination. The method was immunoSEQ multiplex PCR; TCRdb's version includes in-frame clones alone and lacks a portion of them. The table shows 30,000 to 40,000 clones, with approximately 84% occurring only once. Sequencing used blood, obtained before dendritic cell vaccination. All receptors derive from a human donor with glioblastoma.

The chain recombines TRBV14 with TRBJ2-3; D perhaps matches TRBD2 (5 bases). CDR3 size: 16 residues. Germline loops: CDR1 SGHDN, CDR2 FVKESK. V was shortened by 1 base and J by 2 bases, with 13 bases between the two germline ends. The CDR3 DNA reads TGTGCCAGCAGCCAAGGGGTGGGCGGGTACACAGATACGCAGTATTTT. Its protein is CASSQGVGGYTDTQYF.

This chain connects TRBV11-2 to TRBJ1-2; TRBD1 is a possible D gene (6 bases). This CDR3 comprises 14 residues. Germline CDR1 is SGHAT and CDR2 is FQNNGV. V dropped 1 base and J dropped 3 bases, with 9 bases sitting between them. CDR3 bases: TGTGCCAGCAGCTTAGTTGCAGGGGACTATGGCTACACCTTC. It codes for CASSLVAGDYGYTF. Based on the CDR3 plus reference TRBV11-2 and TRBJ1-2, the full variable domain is EAGVAQSPRYKIIEKRQSVAFWCNPISGHATLYWYQQILGQGPKLLIQFQNNGVVDDSQLPKDRFSAERLKGVDSTLKIQPAKLEDSAVYLCASSLVAGDYGYTFGSGTRLTVV.

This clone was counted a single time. CDR3 nucleotides: TGTGCCAGCAGCTCGACGAGGGCGAACACCGGGGAGCTGTTTTTT. Amino acid sequence: CASSSTRANTGELFF. The chain couples TRBV7-9 to TRBJ2-2, with D possibly being TRBD2 (5 bases). Germline lookup yields CDR1 SEHNR and CDR2 FQNEAQ (reference sequence). V was cut by 4 bases and J by 0 bases, with 9 bases left in between. CDR3 size: 15 residues.

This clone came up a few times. In nucleotides, the CDR3 is TGTGCCAGCACCCACAATTCAGGGGTCTATGGCTACACCTTC. Translation: CASTHNSGVYGYTF. The V and J genes are TRBV25-1 and TRBJ1-2; D might be TRBD1 (6 bases). V was pared by 7 bases and J by 4 bases, with 16 bases between. The CDR3 sequence is 14 residues long. In germline, CDR1 is MGHDK, CDR2 SYGVNS.

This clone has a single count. Here the CDR3 reads CASSQDRGPYNEQFF. In nucleotides, the CDR3 is TGTGCCAGCAGCCAGGACAGGGGGCCCTACAATGAGCAGTTCTTC. The V and J genes are TRBV14 and TRBJ2-1, with 11 bases fitting TRBD1. V lost 3 bases and J lost 2; bases outside the gene matches: 0. Per germline, CDR1 SGHDN and CDR2 FVKESK. The CDR3 length is 15 residues.

The CDR3 protein is CAISELRRGGRSDTQYF. CDR3 in DNA: TGTGCCATCAGTGAACTTAGGCGGGGGGGCCGGTCAGATACGCAGTATTTT. The chain recombines TRBV10-3 with TRBJ2-3, with 9 bases matching TRBD2. Germline V gene sequence: CDR1 ENHRY, CDR2 SYGVKD. CDR3 size: 17 residues. Trimming at V came to 3 bases and at J to 4 bases, leaving 11 bases not matched to a gene.

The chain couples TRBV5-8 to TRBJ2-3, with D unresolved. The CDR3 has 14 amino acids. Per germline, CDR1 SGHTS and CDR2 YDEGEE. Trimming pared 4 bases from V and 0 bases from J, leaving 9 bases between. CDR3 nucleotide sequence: TGTGCCAGCAGCCCCCCCCTCAGCACAGATACGCAGTATTTT. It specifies CASSPPLSTDTQYF. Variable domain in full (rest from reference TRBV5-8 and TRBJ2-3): EAGVTQSPTHLIKTRGQQATLRCSPISGHTSVYWYQQALGLGLQFLLWYDEGEERNRGNFPPRFSGRQFPNYSSELNVNALELEDSALYLCASSPPLSTDTQYFGPGTRLTVL.

CDR3 in amino acids: CASSRTGTSYEQYF. The CDR3 DNA follows: TGTGCCAGCAGCCGTACAGGGACCTCCTACGAGCAGTACTTC. The V gene is TRBV7-8, the J gene TRBJ2-7; maybe TRBD1 (6 bases). The germline gives CDR1 SGHVS, CDR2 FQNEAQ. Trimming took off 5 bases at V and 0 bases at J, with 11 bases between the two ends. The CDR3 spans 14 residues.

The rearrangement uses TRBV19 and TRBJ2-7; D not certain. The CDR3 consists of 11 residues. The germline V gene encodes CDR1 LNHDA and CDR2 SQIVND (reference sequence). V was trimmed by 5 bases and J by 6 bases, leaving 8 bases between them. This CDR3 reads CASSVASEQYF. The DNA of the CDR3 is TGTGCCAGTAGTGTTGCGTCCGAGCAGTACTTC.

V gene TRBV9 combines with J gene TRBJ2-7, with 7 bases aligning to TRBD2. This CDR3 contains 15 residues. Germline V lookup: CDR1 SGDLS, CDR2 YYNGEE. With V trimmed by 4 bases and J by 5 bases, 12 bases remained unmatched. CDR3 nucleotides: TGTGCCAGCAGCTCCTCCGCGGGGGTTTATAACGAGCAGTACTTC. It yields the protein CASSSSAGVYNEQYF.

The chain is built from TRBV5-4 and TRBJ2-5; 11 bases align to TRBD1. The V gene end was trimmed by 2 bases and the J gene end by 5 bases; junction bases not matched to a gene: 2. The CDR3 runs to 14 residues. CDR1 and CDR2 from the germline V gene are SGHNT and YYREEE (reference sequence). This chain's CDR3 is CASSFGTGGETQYF. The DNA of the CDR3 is TGTGCCAGCAGCTTCGGGACAGGGGGTGAGACCCAGTACTTC.

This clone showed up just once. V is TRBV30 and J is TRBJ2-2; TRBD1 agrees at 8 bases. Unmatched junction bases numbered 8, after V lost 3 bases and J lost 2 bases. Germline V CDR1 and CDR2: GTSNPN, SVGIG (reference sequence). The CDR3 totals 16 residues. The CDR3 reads CAWRGRQGTNTGELFF. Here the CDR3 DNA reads TGTGCCTGGAGGGGGCGACAGGGGACTAACACCGGGGAGCTGTTTTTT.

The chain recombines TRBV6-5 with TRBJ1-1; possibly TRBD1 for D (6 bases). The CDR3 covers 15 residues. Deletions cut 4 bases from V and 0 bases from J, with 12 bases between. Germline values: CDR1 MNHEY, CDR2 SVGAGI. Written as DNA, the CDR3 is TGTGCCAGCAGTTTTTTCCAGGGGTTGAACACTGAAGCTTTCTTT. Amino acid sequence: CASSFFQGLNTEAFF.

CDR3 nucleotide sequence: TGTGCCAGCTCCGGGGGGGGCTATGGCTACACCTTC. This sequence encodes CASSGGGYGYTF. V is TRBV28 and J is TRBJ1-2; tentative D call: TRBD1 (5 bases). This CDR3 region has 12 residues. V dropped 8 bases and J dropped 4 bases, with 11 bases sitting between them. CDR1 and CDR2 from the germline V gene are MDHEN and SYDVKM.

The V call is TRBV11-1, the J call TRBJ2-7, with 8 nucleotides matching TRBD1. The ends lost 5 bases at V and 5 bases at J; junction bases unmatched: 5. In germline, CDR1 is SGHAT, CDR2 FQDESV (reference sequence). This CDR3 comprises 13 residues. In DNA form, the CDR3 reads TGTGCCAGCAGCCTCCCAGGGGGCCACGAGCAGTACTTC. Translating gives CASSLPGGHEQYF.

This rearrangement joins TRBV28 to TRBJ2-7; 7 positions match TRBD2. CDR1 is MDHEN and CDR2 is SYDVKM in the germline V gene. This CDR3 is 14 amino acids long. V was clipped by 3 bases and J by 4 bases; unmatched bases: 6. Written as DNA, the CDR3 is TGTGCCAGCAGTTTCCATGGGGGGGTGTACGAGCAGTACTTC. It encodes CASSFHGGVYEQYF.

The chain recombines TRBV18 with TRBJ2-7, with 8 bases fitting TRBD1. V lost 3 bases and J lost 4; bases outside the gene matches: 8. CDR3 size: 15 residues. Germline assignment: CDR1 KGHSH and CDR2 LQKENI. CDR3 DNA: TGTGCCAGCTCACCGACGAAGGACAGGGATTACGAGCAGTACTTC. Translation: CASSPTKDRDYEQYF.

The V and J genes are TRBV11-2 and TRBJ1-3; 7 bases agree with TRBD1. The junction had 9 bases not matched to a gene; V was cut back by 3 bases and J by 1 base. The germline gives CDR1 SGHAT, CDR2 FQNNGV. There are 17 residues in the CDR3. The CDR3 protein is CASSFSSYRGSGNTIYF. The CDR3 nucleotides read TGTGCCAGCAGCTTTTCCTCCTACAGGGGTTCTGGAAACACCATATATTTT.

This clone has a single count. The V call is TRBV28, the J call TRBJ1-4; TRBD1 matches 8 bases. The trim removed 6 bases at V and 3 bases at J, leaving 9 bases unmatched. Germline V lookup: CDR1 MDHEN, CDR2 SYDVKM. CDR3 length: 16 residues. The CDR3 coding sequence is TGTGCCAGCAGCAAGGGCAGGGGGCTGGCTAATGAAAAACTGTTTTTT. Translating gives CASSKGRGLANEKLFF.

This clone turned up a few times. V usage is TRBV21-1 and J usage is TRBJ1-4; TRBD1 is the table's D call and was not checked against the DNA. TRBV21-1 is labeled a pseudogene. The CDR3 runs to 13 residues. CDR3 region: CASTKGQGEKLFF. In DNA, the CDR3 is TGTGCCAGCACAAAGGGACAGGGTGAAAAACTGTTTTTT.

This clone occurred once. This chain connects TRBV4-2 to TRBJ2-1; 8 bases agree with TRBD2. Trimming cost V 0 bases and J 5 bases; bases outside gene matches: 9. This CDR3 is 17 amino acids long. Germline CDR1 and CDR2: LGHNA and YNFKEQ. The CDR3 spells CASSQEPGGGYHNEQFF. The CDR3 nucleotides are TGTGCCAGCAGCCAAGAACCAGGCGGGGGGTACCACAATGAGCAGTTCTTC.

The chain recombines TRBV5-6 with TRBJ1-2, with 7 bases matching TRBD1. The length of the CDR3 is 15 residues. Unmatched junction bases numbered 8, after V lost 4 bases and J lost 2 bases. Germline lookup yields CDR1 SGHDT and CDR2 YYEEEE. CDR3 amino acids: CASSSSGQRNYGYTF. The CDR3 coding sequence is TGTGCCAGCAGCAGTTCGGGACAGAGAAACTATGGCTACACCTTC.

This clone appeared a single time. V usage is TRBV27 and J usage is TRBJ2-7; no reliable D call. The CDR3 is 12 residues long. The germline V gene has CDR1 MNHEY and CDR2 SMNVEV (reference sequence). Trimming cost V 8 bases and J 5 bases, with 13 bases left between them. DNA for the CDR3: TGTGCCAGCTATGCGATGCCCCACGAGCAGTACTTC. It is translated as CASYAMPHEQYF.

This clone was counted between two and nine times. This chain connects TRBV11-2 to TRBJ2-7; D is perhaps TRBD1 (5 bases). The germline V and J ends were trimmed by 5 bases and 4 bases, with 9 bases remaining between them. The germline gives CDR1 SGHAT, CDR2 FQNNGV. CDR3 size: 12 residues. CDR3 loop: CASSNTGYEQYF. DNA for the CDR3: TGTGCCAGCAGCAACACAGGATACGAGCAGTACTTC.

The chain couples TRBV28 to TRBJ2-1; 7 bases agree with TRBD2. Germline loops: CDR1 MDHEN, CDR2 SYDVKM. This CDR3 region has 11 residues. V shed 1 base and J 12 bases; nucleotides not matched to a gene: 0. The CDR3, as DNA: TGTGCCAGCAGTTTATCGGGGGGGCAGTTCTTC. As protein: CASSLSGGQFF.

Here the CDR3 DNA reads TGTGCCAGCAGCATCAGACAGGGGGCGCGGAATGAGCAGTTCTTC. This codes for CASSIRQGARNEQFF. The chain couples TRBV11-3 to TRBJ2-1; 10 nucleotides agree with TRBD1. This CDR3 has 15 amino acids. V was clipped by 5 bases and J by 7 bases; unmatched bases: 8. Germline loops: CDR1 SGHNT, CDR2 YENEEA.